This passage covers 26 T cell receptor beta chains from one sample sequenced in a study of CD8 T cells in ankylosing spondylitis. TCRdb processed the 5' RACE reads anew with MiXCR; each CDR3 protein has one entry. The sample has 250,000 to 300,000 distinct CDR3 sequences; about a sixth are singletons. The sample consisted of blood, either unsorted or a sorted T cell fraction (not recorded which). These TCRs come from a male donor with ankylosing spondylitis or in good health (not recorded which).

The chain joins TRBV11-1 to TRBJ2-7; TRBD1 agrees at 7 bases. The CDR3 consists of 15 residues. The ends lost 5 bases at V and 6 bases at J; junction bases unmatched: 13. Germline values: CDR1 SGHAT, CDR2 FQDESV (reference sequence). The CDR3 reads CASSTADRATLEQYF. DNA for the CDR3: TGTGCCAGCAGCACCGCCGACAGGGCCACTCTCGAGCAGTACTTC.

This clonotype was seen a handful of times. The chain is built from TRBV12-3 or TRBV12-4 and TRBJ2-3, with TRBD2 matching 14 bases. Trimming at V came to 5 bases and at J to 3 bases, leaving 7 bases not matched to a gene. This CDR3 has 17 residues. The CDR3 DNA follows: TGTGCCAGCAGTCCGGGGACTAGCGGGAGTTTGACAGATACGCAGTATTTT. It encodes CASSPGTSGSLTDTQYF.

This clonotype has just a few counts. This chain links TRBV29-1 with TRBJ2-1; TRBD2 matches at 10 bases. Germline V gives CDR1 SQVTM, CDR2 ANQGSEA. This CDR3 is built from 13 residues. Trimming at V came to 4 bases and at J to 6 bases, leaving 3 bases not matched to a gene. The CDR3 DNA reads as TGCAGCGTTGTCCCTAGCGGGAGCAATGAGCAGTTCTTC. Its translation is CSVVPSGSNEQFF.

The chain links TRBV29-1 to TRBJ2-5; D ambiguous. The germline V gene encodes CDR1 SQVTM and CDR2 ANQGSEA. This CDR3 region has 14 residues. Trimming left V 4 bases short and J 0 bases short, with 12 bases between. The CDR3 here is CSVVRTGYQETQYF. DNA for the CDR3: TGCAGCGTTGTAAGGACCGGGTACCAAGAGACCCAGTACTTC.

This clonotype has a handful of counts. V is TRBV29-1 and J is TRBJ1-3; a weak D match, TRBD1 (5 bases). Germline V gene lookup returns CDR1 SQVTM and CDR2 ANQGSEA. This CDR3 comprises 14 residues. The V and J ends lost 6 bases and 0 bases respectively, with 12 bases between them. In DNA form, the CDR3 reads TGCAGCGTCGGTACAGGAGTCTCTGGAAACACCATATATTTT. Residues: CSVGTGVSGNTIYF.

The chain uses TRBV29-1 and TRBJ2-7, with a tentative D call TRBD1 (5 bases). The CDR3 covers 15 residues. Germline CDR1 is SQVTM and CDR2 is ANQGSEA. V lost 8 bases to trimming and J lost 0 bases, with 20 bases between them. In DNA form, the CDR3 reads TGCAGCTCCAGCGCAGGGTTGAGCTTCTCCTACGAGCAGTACTTC. Amino acid sequence: CSSSAGLSFSYEQYF.

There are a few counts of this clonotype. The genes are TRBV7-2 and TRBJ1-4; no firm D call. CDR1 and CDR2 (germline): SGHTA, FQGNSA. CDR3 size: 13 residues. Trimming removed 2 bases at V and 6 bases at J, with 7 bases between. CDR3 coding DNA: TGTGCCAGCAGCTTATGGATCGATGAAAAACTGTTTTTT. It specifies CASSLWIDEKLFF.

V and J are TRBV5-1 and TRBJ2-1; D is possibly TRBD2 (5 bases). Trimming left V 6 bases short and J 9 bases short, with 16 bases between. This CDR3 contains 13 residues. Germline lookup yields CDR1 SGHRS and CDR2 YFSETQ. The CDR3 nucleotides are TGCGCCAGCACCCCGGACTTCCCCGGTGAGCAGTTCTTC. It codes for CASTPDFPGEQFF.

This clonotype appeared a few times. This sequence joins TRBV12-3 or TRBV12-4 and TRBJ1-4; 7 nucleotides align to TRBD1. This CDR3 spans 13 amino acids. The V and J ends lost 5 bases and 8 bases, in that order; junction bases with no gene match: 5. For the CDR3, the DNA is TGTGCCAGCAGTGATGGGACAGACGAAAAACTGTTTTTT. This gives the protein CASSDGTDEKLFF.

The chain recombines TRBV4-2 with TRBJ2-3; 12 bases fit TRBD2. Trimming took 0 bases from V and 3 from J; bases not matched to a gene: 1. The CDR3 sequence is 16 residues long. In germline, CDR1 is LGHNA, CDR2 YNFKEQ. CDR3 residues: CASSQELAGGTDTQYF. The DNA of the CDR3 is TGTGCCAGCAGCCAAGAACTAGCGGGAGGTACAGATACGCAGTATTTT.

This clonotype was detected only a few times. The chain combines TRBV7-9 with TRBJ1-2, with 9 nucleotides matching TRBD1. After removal of 3 bases from V and 4 bases from J, the junction contained 3 bases not matched to a gene. Germline assignment: CDR1 SEHNR and CDR2 FQNEAQ (reference sequence). The CDR3 is made up of 14 amino acids. CDR3 sequence: CASSLGQGRYGYTF. The CDR3 DNA is TGTGCCAGCAGCTTGGGACAGGGACGCTATGGCTACACCTTC. The variable domain in full, completed from reference TRBV7-9 and TRBJ1-2, reads DTGVSQNPRHKITKRGQNVTFRCDPISEHNRLYWYRQTLGQGPEFLTYFQNEAQLEKSRLLSDRFSAERPKGSFSTLEIQRTEQGDSAMYLCASSLGQGRYGYTFGSGTRLTVV.

This clonotype appeared a few times. The chain joins TRBV14 to TRBJ2-7; 7 nucleotides agree with TRBD1. Germline CDR1 and CDR2: SGHDN and FVKESK. V lost 4 bases and J lost 3; bases outside the gene matches: 6. The CDR3 is made up of 14 amino acids. The CDR3 reads CASSRQGTYYEQYF. The CDR3 region has the DNA TGTGCCAGCAGCCGACAGGGAACTTACTACGAGCAGTACTTC.

The count of this clonotype is one. The V gene is TRBV7-9, the J gene TRBJ2-1, with TRBD2 matching 11 bases. Germline V CDR1 and CDR2: SEHNR, FQNEAQ (reference sequence). This CDR3 is built from 15 residues. V was clipped by 1 base and J by 6 bases; unmatched bases: 2. The CDR3 coding sequence is TGTGCCAGCAGCTTAGTTCTAGCGGGAGGCAATGAGCAGTTCTTC. Its protein product is CASSLVLAGGNEQFF.

Note on this clonotype: Mismatch with germline at one junction end may stem from a read error. V usage is TRBV12-3 or TRBV12-4 and J usage is TRBJ2-3; 9 nucleotides match TRBD2. The CDR3 is 15 residues long. CDR3 amino acids: CASSLASGSIDTQYF. The CDR3 bases are TGTGCCAGCAGTTTAGCTAGCGGGAGCATAGATACGCAGTATTTT.

The gene calls are TRBV5-6 and TRBJ2-1; D uncertain. Germline V gene lookup returns CDR1 SGHDT and CDR2 YYEEEE. The CDR3 runs to 16 residues. V dropped 0 bases and J dropped 1 base, with 11 bases sitting between them. The CDR3 DNA reads as TGTGCCAGCAGCTTGGGCGGTACGGGTTCCTACAATGAGCAGTTCTTC. Translating it yields CASSLGGTGSYNEQFF.

The chain links TRBV4-1 to TRBJ1-4, with unresolved D. The CDR3 has 14 residues. V lost 7 bases, J lost 5 bases, and 14 bases lay in between. From germline, CDR1 is MGHRA and CDR2 YSYEKL. CDR3 amino acids: CASTLRDENEKLFF. The CDR3 region has the DNA TGCGCCAGCACCCTCCGGGATGAGAATGAAAAACTGTTTTTT.

This sequence joins TRBV7-6 and TRBJ2-1; a possible D gene is TRBD1 (6 bases). CDR1 and CDR2 from the germline V gene are SGHVS and FNYEAQ. The V end was cut by 2 bases, the J end by 4 bases, with 12 bases between. The CDR3 length is 15 residues. CDR3 loop: CASSLRQESYNEQFF. The CDR3 DNA is TGTGCCAGCAGCTTAAGACAGGAGTCTTACAATGAGCAGTTCTTC.

This sequence joins TRBV3-1 and TRBJ2-5, with a possible D match to TRBD2 (6 bases). Trimming stripped 2 bases from V and 4 bases from J, with 14 bases between. The CDR3 is 15 amino acids. The germline V gene has CDR1 LGHDT and CDR2 YNNKEL (reference sequence). The CDR3 region is CASSQTTAGTETQYF. The CDR3 DNA sequence: TGTGCCAGCAGCCAAACGACCGCGGGGACAGAGACCCAGTACTTC.

This clonotype was observed many times. The chain has TRBV6-2 or TRBV6-3 and TRBJ1-5; D perhaps matches TRBD1 (5 bases). With 2 bases removed from V and 4 bases from J, the gap between germline ends came to 6 bases. The CDR3 has 13 amino acids. Looked up from germline, CDR1 is MNHEY and CDR2 is SVGEGT. CDR3 coding DNA: TGTGCCAGCAGTTACGGGGGAAATCAGCCCCAGCATTTT. Amino acids: CASSYGGNQPQHF.

The V gene is TRBV4-1, the J gene TRBJ2-3; 11 bases align to TRBD1. CDR3 size: 18 residues. With V trimmed by 3 bases and J by 1 base, 9 bases remained unmatched. The germline gives CDR1 MGHRA, CDR2 YSYEKL. CDR3 amino acids: CASSHPGQGGIGTDTQYF. CDR3 DNA: TGCGCCAGCAGCCACCCGGGACAGGGGGGCATTGGCACAGATACGCAGTATTTT.

There are a few counts of this clonotype. The chain combines TRBV5-1 with TRBJ2-7; no clear D. Per the germline V gene, CDR1 is SGHRS and CDR2 is YFSETQ. The V end was cut by 2 bases, the J end by 2 bases, with 11 bases between. There are 14 residues in the CDR3. The CDR3 DNA reads as TGCGCCAGCAGCTTACTGCCGGACCCCTACGAGCAGTACTTC. Amino acids: CASSLLPDPYEQYF.

The chain joins TRBV10-3 to TRBJ2-3; 7 bases fit TRBD2. CDR1 is ENHRY and CDR2 is SYGVKD in the germline V gene. With 2 bases clipped from V and 2 bases from J, the junction kept 4 bases outside the gene matches. The CDR3 has 15 amino acids. Written as DNA, the CDR3 is TGTGCCATCAGTGAGACTAGCGAGACCACAGATACGCAGTATTTT. As protein: CAISETSETTDTQYF.

The chain recombines TRBV5-4 with TRBJ1-1; D is unclear. Trimming pared 0 bases from V and 3 bases from J, leaving 6 bases between. Per the germline V gene, CDR1 is SGHNT and CDR2 is YYREEE (reference sequence). This CDR3 has 13 amino acids. The CDR3 here is CASSLGTHTEAFF. CDR3 sequence (DNA): TGTGCCAGCAGCTTGGGGACTCACACTGAAGCTTTCTTT.

V gene TRBV5-1 combines with J gene TRBJ1-4; 7 bases are a match to TRBD1. Unmatched junction bases numbered 9, after V lost 4 bases and J lost 0 bases. Looked up from germline, CDR1 is SGHRS and CDR2 is YFSETQ. The CDR3 loop spans 17 amino acids. The CDR3 bases are TGCGCCAGCAGCGCCGGGACAGCGGGTGCAACTAATGAAAAACTGTTTTTT. It specifies CASSAGTAGATNEKLFF. Full variable domain (outside the CDR3, taken from reference TRBV5-1 and TRBJ1-4): KAGVTQTPRYLIKTRGQQVTLSCSPISGHRSVSWYQQTPGQGLQFLFEYFSETQRNKGNFPGRFSGRQFSNSRSEMNVSTLELGDSALYLCASSAGTAGATNEKLFFGSGTQLSVL.

The chain has TRBV5-6 and TRBJ2-5; D is unclear. There are 11 residues in the CDR3. With 2 bases removed from V and 5 bases from J, the gap between germline ends came to 4 bases. In germline, CDR1 is SGHDT, CDR2 YYEEEE. The CDR3 here is CASSFDETQYF. The DNA for the CDR3 is TGTGCCAGCAGCTTTGATGAGACCCAGTACTTC.

This clonotype has at least ten counts. This rearrangement joins TRBV11-2 to TRBJ2-5; D not resolved. Trimming took off 5 bases at V and 6 bases at J, with 13 bases between the two ends. The CDR3 runs 13 residues. Per germline, CDR1 SGHAT and CDR2 FQNNGV. The CDR3 sequence: CASSHPYEKTQYF. The CDR3 nucleotides read TGTGCCAGCAGCCACCCCTACGAGAAGACCCAGTACTTC.